A selection of T cell receptor beta chains follows, all from one sample in a study of T cell repertoires in cytomegalovirus infection. TCRdb passed the reads through MiXCR, listing each CDR3 protein once. The sample consists of 200,000 or so distinct CDR3 sequences, roughly a fifth of them appearing once. Sequenced material: PBMCs. The source is a human donor in good health (CMV status not recorded). Some clones in this sample may be carry-over from other donors' samples. Both conserved end residues are part of each CDR3. Each record gives: J gene, V gene, CDR3 protein.

TRBJ2-1,TRBV28,CASSFKGGRGYNEQFF
TRBJ2-3,TRBV4-1,CASSQDGVKGASQYF
TRBJ2-5,TRBV4-1,CASSQDLGRETQYF
TRBJ1-5,TRBV29-1,CSVGTEYQPQHF
TRBJ2-7,TRBV4-1,CASSHPTGPRGEQYF
TRBJ1-2,TRBV28,CASSSRGRRFYGYTF
TRBJ2-2,TRBV11-1,CASSRDGLNTGELFF
TRBJ1-1,TRBV5-4,CASSLPTGGGGNTEAFF
TRBJ1-6,TRBV7-8,CASSDSDRRVHF
TRBJ2-1,TRBV5-4,CASSITGTGTNEQFF
TRBJ1-2,TRBV12-3/TRBV12-4,CASSIRDGRYGYTF
TRBJ2-7,TRBV6-6,CASGRGREFHEQYF
TRBJ2-7,TRBV11-3,CASSPDGHEQYF
TRBJ1-2,TRBV29-1,CSVEGDLNYGYTF
TRBJ2-1,TRBV4-3,CASSQLFSGRAGDEQFF
TRBJ1-2,TRBV19,CASSPRGRLDYGYTF
TRBJ1-5,TRBV12-3/TRBV12-4,CASRPQGLNQPQHF
TRBJ1-5,TRBV19,CASGQNSNQPQHF
TRBJ2-5,TRBV6-5,CASSRGWTQYF
TRBJ2-1,TRBV6-2/TRBV6-3,CASSISPVTGIRSYNEQFF
TRBJ1-3,TRBV28,CASGGGRGGNTIYF
TRBJ2-7,TRBV7-4,CASSLPGHAAEQYF